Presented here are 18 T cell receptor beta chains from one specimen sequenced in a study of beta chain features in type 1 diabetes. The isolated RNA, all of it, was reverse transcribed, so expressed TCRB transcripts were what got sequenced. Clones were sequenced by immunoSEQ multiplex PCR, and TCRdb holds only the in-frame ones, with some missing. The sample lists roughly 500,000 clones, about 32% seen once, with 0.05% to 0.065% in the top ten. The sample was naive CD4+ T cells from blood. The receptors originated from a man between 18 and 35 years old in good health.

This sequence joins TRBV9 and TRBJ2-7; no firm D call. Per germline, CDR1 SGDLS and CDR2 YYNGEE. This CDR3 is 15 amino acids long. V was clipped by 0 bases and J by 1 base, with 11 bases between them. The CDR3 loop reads CASSVEVGPSYEQYF. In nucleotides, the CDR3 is TGTGCCAGCAGCGTAGAGGTAGGCCCATCCTACGAGCAGTACTTC.

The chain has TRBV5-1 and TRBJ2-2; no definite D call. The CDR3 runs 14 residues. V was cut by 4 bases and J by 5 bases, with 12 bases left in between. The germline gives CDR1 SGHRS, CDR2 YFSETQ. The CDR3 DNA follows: TGCGCCAGCAGCCTGTGGGTCGCGACCGGGGAGCTGTTTTTT. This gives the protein CASSLWVATGELFF.

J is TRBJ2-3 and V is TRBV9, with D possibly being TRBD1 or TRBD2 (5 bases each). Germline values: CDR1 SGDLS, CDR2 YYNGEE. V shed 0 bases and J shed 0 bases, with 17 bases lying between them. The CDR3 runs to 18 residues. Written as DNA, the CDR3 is TGTGCCAGCAGCGTAGGGTCGGGGCGCGCCCCTAGCACAGATACGCAGTATTTT. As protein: CASSVGSGRAPSTDTQYF. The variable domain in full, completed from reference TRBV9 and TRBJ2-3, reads DSGVTQTPKHLITATGQRVTLRCSPRSGDLSVYWYQQSLDQGLQFLIQYYNGEERAKGNILERFSAQQFPDLHSELNLSSLELGDSALYFCASSVGSGRAPSTDTQYFGPGTRLTVL.

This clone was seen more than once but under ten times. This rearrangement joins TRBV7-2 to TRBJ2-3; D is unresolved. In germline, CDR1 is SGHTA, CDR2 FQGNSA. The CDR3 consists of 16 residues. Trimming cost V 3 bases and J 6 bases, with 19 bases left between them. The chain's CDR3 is CASSFVGLPLRDTQYF. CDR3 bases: TGTGCCAGCAGCTTCGTGGGCTTGCCCCTGCGGGATACGCAGTATTTT.

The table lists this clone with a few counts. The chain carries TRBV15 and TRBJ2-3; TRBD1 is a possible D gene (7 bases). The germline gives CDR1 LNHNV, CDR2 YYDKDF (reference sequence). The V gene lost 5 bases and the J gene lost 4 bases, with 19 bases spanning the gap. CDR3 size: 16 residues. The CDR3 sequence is CATSGGTPRGADTQYF. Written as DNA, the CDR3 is TGTGCCACCAGCGGCGGGACACCCAGGGGGGCAGATACGCAGTATTTT.

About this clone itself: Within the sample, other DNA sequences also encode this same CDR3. CDR3 nucleotides: TGTGCCAGCAGCCAAGTTCGGGCAGATACGCAGTATTTT. Amino acid sequence: CASSQVRADTQYF. The chain employs TRBV4-2 and TRBJ2-3; D unresolved. Germline V CDR1 and CDR2: LGHNA, YNFKEQ. V shed 1 base and J shed 4 bases, with 6 bases lying between them. This CDR3 region has 13 residues.

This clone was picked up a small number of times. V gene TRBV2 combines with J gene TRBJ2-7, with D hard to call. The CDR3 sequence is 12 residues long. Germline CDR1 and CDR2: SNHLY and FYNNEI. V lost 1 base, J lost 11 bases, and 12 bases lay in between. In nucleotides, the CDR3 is TGTGCCAGCAGTGAAGGGACCATTTGGAAGTACTTC. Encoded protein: CASSEGTIWKYF.

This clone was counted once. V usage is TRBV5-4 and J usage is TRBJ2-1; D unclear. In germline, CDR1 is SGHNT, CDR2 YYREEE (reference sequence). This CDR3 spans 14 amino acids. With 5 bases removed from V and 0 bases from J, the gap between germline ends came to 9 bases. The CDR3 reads CASSGPSSYNEQFF. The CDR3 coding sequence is TGTGCCAGCAGTGGACCAAGCTCCTACAATGAGCAGTTCTTC.

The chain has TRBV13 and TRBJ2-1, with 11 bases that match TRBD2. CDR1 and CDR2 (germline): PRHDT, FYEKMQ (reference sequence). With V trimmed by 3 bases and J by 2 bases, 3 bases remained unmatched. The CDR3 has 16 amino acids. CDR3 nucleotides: TGTGCCAGCAGCTTCCGGGGACTAGCGGCCTACAATGAGCAGTTCTTC. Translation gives CASSFRGLAAYNEQFF. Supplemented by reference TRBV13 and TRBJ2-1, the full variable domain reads AAGVIQSPRHLIKEKRETATLKCYPIPRHDTVYWYQQGPGQDPQFLISFYEKMQSDKGSIPDRFSAQQFSDYHSELNMSSLELGDSALYFCASSFRGLAAYNEQFFGPGTRLTVL.

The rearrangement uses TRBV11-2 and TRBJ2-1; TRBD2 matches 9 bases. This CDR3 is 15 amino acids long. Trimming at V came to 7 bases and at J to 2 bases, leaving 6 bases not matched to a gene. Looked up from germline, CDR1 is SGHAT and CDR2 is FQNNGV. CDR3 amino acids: CASTHGTSPYNEQFF. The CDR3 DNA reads TGTGCCAGCACCCATGGGACTAGCCCCTACAATGAGCAGTTCTTC.

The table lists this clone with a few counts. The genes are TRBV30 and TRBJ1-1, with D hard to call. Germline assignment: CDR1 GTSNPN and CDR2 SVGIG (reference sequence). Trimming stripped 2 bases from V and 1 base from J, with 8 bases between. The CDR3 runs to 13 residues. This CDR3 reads CAWSRAPNTEAFF. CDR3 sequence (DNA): TGTGCCTGGAGTCGGGCCCCGAACACTGAAGCTTTCTTT.

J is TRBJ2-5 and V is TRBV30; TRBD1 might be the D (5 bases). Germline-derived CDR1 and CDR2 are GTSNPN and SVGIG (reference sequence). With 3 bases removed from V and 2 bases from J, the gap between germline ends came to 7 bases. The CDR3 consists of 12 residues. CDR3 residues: CAWSRDQETQYF. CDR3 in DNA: TGTGCCTGGAGCAGGGATCAAGAGACCCAGTACTTC. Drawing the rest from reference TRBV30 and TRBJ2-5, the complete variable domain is SQTIHQWPATLVQPVGSPLSLECTVEGTSNPNLYWYRQAAGRGLQLLFYSVGIGQISSEVPQNLSASRPQDRQFILSSKKLLLSDSGFYLCAWSRDQETQYFGPGTRLLVL.

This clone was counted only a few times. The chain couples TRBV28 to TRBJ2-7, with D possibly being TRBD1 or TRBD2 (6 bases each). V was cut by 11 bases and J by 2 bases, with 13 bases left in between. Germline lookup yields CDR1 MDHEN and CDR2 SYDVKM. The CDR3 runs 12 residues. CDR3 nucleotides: TGTGCCTCCGGGGGCGGGCCCTACGAGCAGTACTTC. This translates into CASGGGPYEQYF.

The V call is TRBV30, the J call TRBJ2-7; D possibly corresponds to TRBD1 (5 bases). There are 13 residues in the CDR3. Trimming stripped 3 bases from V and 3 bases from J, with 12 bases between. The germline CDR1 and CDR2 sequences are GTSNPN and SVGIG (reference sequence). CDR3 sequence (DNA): TGTGCCTGGAGGAAGCCAGGGAACTACGAGCAGTACTTC. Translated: CAWRKPGNYEQYF.

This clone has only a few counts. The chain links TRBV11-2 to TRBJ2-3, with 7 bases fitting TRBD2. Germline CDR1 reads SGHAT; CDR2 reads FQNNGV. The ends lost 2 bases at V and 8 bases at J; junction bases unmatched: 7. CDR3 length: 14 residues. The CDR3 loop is CASSLTARGSTQYF. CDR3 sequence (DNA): TGTGCCAGCAGCTTAACCGCCCGCGGGAGTACGCAGTATTTT.

The CDR3, as DNA: TGTGCCAGCAGCCAAGGGACAGGATCGTTCCACGAGCAGTACTTC. Translated, it gives CASSQGTGSFHEQYF. The chain has TRBV14 and TRBJ2-7; 7 bases are shared with TRBD1. The V gene end was trimmed by 1 base and the J gene end by 5 bases; junction bases not matched to a gene: 8. The CDR3 runs to 15 residues. The germline V gene encodes CDR1 SGHDN and CDR2 FVKESK.

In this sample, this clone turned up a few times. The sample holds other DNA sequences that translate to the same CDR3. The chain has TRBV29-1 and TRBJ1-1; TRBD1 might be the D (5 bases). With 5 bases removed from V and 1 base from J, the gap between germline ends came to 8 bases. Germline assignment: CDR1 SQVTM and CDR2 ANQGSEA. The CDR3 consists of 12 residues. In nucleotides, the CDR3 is TGCAGCGTTTCTCAGGGGAACACTGAAGCTTTCTTT. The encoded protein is CSVSQGNTEAFF.

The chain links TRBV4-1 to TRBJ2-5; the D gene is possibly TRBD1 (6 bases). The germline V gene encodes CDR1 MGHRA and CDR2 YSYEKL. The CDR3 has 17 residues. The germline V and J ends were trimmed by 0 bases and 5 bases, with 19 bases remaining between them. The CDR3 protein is CASSQDQSRGPRETQYF. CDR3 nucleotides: TGCGCCAGCAGCCAAGATCAGAGCAGGGGCCCTAGGGAGACCCAGTACTTC.